The clone carrying this T cell receptor (beta chain) was counted many times. This entry comes from a study of identical twins. TCRdb re-called the 5' RACE reads through MiXCR, storing one row per CDR3 protein. The sample lists about 790,000 distinct CDR3 sequences; 15% to 20% were seen once. The sample was also reused in another study, on T cells expressing NK-cell markers.

Sequenced: PBMCs. The origin of this receptor is a woman aged 18-29 years in good health.

The CDR3 is CASSSWGVYTF. In DNA, the CDR3 is TGTGCCAGCAGTTCCTGGGGGGTCTACACCTTC. The V and J genes are TRBV12-3 or TRBV12-4 and TRBJ1-2; weak D call: TRBD1 (5 bases). This CDR3 spans 11 amino acids. V lost 4 bases, J lost 10 bases, and 10 bases lay in between.